The rows below give T cell receptor beta chains drawn from one sample of a study of cytomegalovirus exposure and HLA in healthy donors. TCRdb's table, derived via immunoSEQ multiplex PCR, lists solely in-frame clones and lacks some. The data hold about 180,000 clones, with 70% to 80% observed a single time. Sequenced input: PBMCs. These receptors all stem from a man aged 55 to 70 in good health and CMV-seronegative. The CDR3 runs from the conserved cysteine through the conserved F or W. The D gene is left open where the match is weak. Expanded clones are given a class, and other clones once, few, many or no size at all.

V gene	clone size	J gene	D gene	CDR3 DNA	CDR3 protein
TRBV6-5	NA	TRBJ1-6	NA	TGTGCCACCCAGCCGCAGGGGAATTCACCCCTCCACTTT	CATQPQGNSPLHF
TRBV11-2	NA	TRBJ2-1	NA	TGTGCCAGCAGCTTAGCGCCCCCGGTCCTGCGGGTATCCTACAATGAGCAGTTCTTC	CASSLAPPVLRVSYNEQFF
TRBV2	few	TRBJ2-4	NA	TGTGCCAGCAGTGCCAATTCGCGGAACATTCAGTACTTC	CASSANSRNIQYF
TRBV29-1	NA	TRBJ2-1	NA	TGCAGCGTGACGGAGACCTACAATGAGCAGTTCTTC	CSVTETYNEQFF
TRBV28	few	TRBJ2-3	NA	TGTGCCAGCAGTTTGCGACCGTCCATCAGTATTGGCAGGGATACGCAGTATTTT	CASSLRPSISIGRDTQYF
TRBV5-1	once	TRBJ1-1	TRBD1	TGCGCCAGCAGCACTGGGGGACGCCCCGGGACAGTTAACACTGAAGCTTTCTTT	CASSTGGRPGTVNTEAFF
TRBV7-3	NA	TRBJ1-5	NA	TGTGCCAGCAGCTTAACACAGGGCGGTCAGCCCCAGCATTTT	CASSLTQGGQPQHF
TRBV5-4	NA	TRBJ2-7	TRBD2	TGTGCCAGCAGCATGGGACTAGCGGGTTCCGACGAGCAGTACTTC	CASSMGLAGSDEQYF
TRBV11-2	NA	TRBJ2-4	NA	TGTGCCAGCAGCTTACAACAGGAAAACATTCAGTACTTC	CASSLQQENIQYF
TRBV7-6	NA	TRBJ2-2	TRBD1	TGTGCCAGCAGCGGAGTTGGCAGGGGGTTAGGGGAGCTGTTTTTT	CASSGVGRGLGELFF
TRBV30	NA	TRBJ2-7	TRBD2	TGTGCCTGGAGATTCGGACTAGCGGGAGGGCCGATGGAAGGCGAGCAGTACTTC	CAWRFGLAGGPMEGEQYF
TRBV6-5	NA	TRBJ2-5	TRBD1	TGTGCCAGCAGACAGGGGGCTAGTGAGCAGTACTTC	CASRQGASEQYF
TRBV5-6	NA	TRBJ2-7	NA	TGTGCCAGCAGCTCGGACAATTACTACGAGCAGTACTTC	CASSSDNYYEQYF
TRBV5-1	NA	TRBJ1-1	NA	TGCGCCAGCAGCTTGAAGAACGGCGGTACGGTCACTGAAGCTTTCTTT	CASSLKNGGTVTEAFF
TRBV6-5	NA	TRBJ2-7	NA	TGTGCCAGCAGCTCCCCAGCGGGCGAGCAGTACTTC	CASSSPAGEQYF
TRBV7-9	NA	TRBJ2-7	NA	TGTGCCAGCAGCTCGGGAGTTTACGAGCAGTACTTC	CASSSGVYEQYF
TRBV21-1	NA	TRBJ1-1	NA	TGTGCCAGCAGCAAAGCCGAACAGGGGGCAAGTACTGAAGCTTTCTTT	CASSKAEQGASTEAFF
TRBV7-6	NA	TRBJ2-5	NA	TGTGCCAGCAGCCGCGACTTGGGAGAGACCCAGTACTTC	CASSRDLGETQYF
TRBV6-4	medium-sized	TRBJ2-3	NA	TGTGCCAGCAGTGAGAGACTAGATGGCGGAGATACGCAGTATTTT	CASSERLDGGDTQYF
TRBV7-6	few	TRBJ2-7	NA	TGTGCCAGCAGCTTAGCGTCGGCCTACGAGCAGTACTTC	CASSLASAYEQYF
TRBV6-5	NA	TRBJ2-1	NA	TGTGCCAGCAGTTACTGGGGGCAGCGACAGTTCTTC	CASSYWGQRQFF
TRBV19	NA	TRBJ2-3	NA	TGTGCCAGTAGTCCGGACTCCACAGATACGCAGTATTTT	CASSPDSTDTQYF
TRBV2	NA	TRBJ1-5	TRBD1	TGTGCCAGCAGGGGTGGGGACAGGCGTCAGCCCCAGCATTTT	CASRGGDRRQPQHF
TRBV11-3	NA	TRBJ2-7	NA	TGTGCCAGCAGCTGGTACTCAGGTCGGGAGCAGTACTTC	CASSWYSGREQYF
TRBV6-6	NA	TRBJ1-2	TRBD1	TGTGCCAGCAGTTACACGAGCGGACAGGGGCTGGGAGGCTACACCTTC	CASSYTSGQGLGGYTF
TRBV7-6	NA	TRBJ2-1	TRBD1	TGTGCCAGCAGCTTAACGGGGGGACAGGGGTCCTTCAATGAGCAGTTCTTC	CASSLTGGQGSFNEQFF
TRBV2	NA	TRBJ2-1	NA	TGTGCCAGCAGATTCTCGGAGAGCTCCTACAATGAGCAGTTCTTC	CASRFSESSYNEQFF
TRBV6-5	NA	TRBJ2-3	NA	TGTGCCAGCAGTTGGGGTCAGACAGCCACGCAGTATTTT	CASSWGQTATQYF
TRBV5-1	NA	TRBJ2-3	NA	TGCGCCAGCAGCCCACTGGAGGGCCTGACAGATACGCAGTATTTT	CASSPLEGLTDTQYF
TRBV27	NA	TRBJ1-4	NA	TGTGCCAGCAGAGCGCGCCAGGGCGTTAGTAATGAAAAACTGTTTTTT	CASRARQGVSNEKLFF
TRBV27	NA	TRBJ2-7	TRBD1	TGTGCCAGCAGTATCACCGGGACAGGAACCTACGAGCAGTACTTC	CASSITGTGTYEQYF
TRBV5-6	NA	TRBJ2-3	TRBD1	TGTGCCAGCAGCTTGGGTGTGGGACAGGGAGGTTTGGCGCAGTATTTT	CASSLGVGQGGLAQYF
TRBV7-6	few	TRBJ2-1	TRBD1	TGTGCCAGCAGCTTAGGACAGGGTTTAGAGAGTGAGCAGTTCTTC	CASSLGQGLESEQFF
TRBV18	NA	TRBJ2-1	TRBD2	TGTGCCAGCTCACCAGGACTAGCCCAGATTAGTGAGCAGTTCTTC	CASSPGLAQISEQFF
TRBV2	NA	TRBJ1-2	NA	TGTGCCAGCAGTTCTACAGGGTCATATGGCTACCCCTTC	CASSSTGSYGYPF
TRBV18	few	TRBJ1-3	NA	TGTGCCAGCTCACTGGACAGATCGGGCTCTGGAAACACCATATATTTT	CASSLDRSGSGNTIYF
TRBV2	NA	TRBJ1-6	TRBD1	TGTGCCAGCAGTGAAACGACAGGGGCTAATTCACCCCTCCACTTT	CASSETTGANSPLHF
TRBV7-8	NA	TRBJ2-3	NA	TGTGCCAGCAGCTTAGGAGAAGCAAGCACAGATACGCAGTATTTT	CASSLGEASTDTQYF
TRBV5-1	NA	TRBJ2-7	TRBD1	TGCGCCAGCAGCTTGGGACAGGGCTCCTACGAGCAGTACTTC	CASSLGQGSYEQYF
TRBV6-1	NA	TRBJ2-5	TRBD2	TGTGCCAGCAGTGAAGGAGCGGGGGCGATGGAGACCCAGTACTTC	CASSEGAGAMETQYF
TRBV27	NA	TRBJ1-5	TRBD1	TGTGCCAGCAGAATGGACAGGGGCAATCAGCCCCAGCATTTT	CASRMDRGNQPQHF
TRBV1	NA	TRBJ2-4	NA	TGCACCAGCAGCCTAACCCGACAACCTATAGCGGTAGCCAAAAACATTCAGTACTTC	CTSSLTRQPIAVAKNIQYF
TRBV2	NA	TRBJ2-1	TRBD2	TGTGCCAGCAGGGAGACTAGCGGGGGGTTCTACAATGAGCAGTTCTTC	CASRETSGGFYNEQFF
TRBV5-6	NA	TRBJ2-3	NA	TGTGCCAGCAGCTTGTTCGACAGGGAGGGCACAGATACGCAGTATTTT	CASSLFDREGTDTQYF
TRBV5-4	NA	TRBJ1-1	NA	TGTGCCAGCAGCCCCCAAGGGGGAGAGGTCACTGAAGCTTTCTTT	CASSPQGGEVTEAFF
TRBV18	once	TRBJ2-1	TRBD1	TGTGCCAGCTCACCACCGGGGACAGATTACAATGAGCAGTTCTTC	CASSPPGTDYNEQFF
TRBV5-1	few	TRBJ1-2	TRBD1	TGCGCCAGCAAAACGACAGGGAGTGGTAACTATGGCTACCCCTTC	CASKTTGSGNYGYPF